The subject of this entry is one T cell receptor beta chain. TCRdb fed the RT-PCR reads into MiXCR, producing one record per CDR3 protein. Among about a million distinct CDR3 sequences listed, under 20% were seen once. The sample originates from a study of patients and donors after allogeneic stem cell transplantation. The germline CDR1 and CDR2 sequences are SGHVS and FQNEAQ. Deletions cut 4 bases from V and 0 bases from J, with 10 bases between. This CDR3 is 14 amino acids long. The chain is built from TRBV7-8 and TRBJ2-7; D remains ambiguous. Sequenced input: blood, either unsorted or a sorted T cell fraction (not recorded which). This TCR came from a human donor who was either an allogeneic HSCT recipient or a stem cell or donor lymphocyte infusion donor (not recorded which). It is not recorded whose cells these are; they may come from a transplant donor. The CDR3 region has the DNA TGTGCCAGCAGCTCCGCCAAGAGCTCCTACGAGCAGTACTTC. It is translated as CASSSAKSSYEQYF.